Listed here is a single TCR beta chain. Its cognate antigen is unknown. These data belong to a study of cytomegalovirus exposure and HLA in healthy donors. Study outcomes and limitations: Immune exposure information available was restricted to CMV serostatus. Per a prior analysis, the majority of TCR beta V segments were productive roughly 87% or roughly 30% of the time.

Per germline, CDR1 MNHNY and CDR2 SVGAGI (reference sequence). The CDR3 runs 16 residues. Trimming removed 6 bases from V and 1 base from J, with 18 bases in between. 13 Jbeta primers and 60 Vbeta primers were used for the PCR. Data came from immunoSEQ multiplex PCR; TCRdb stores just in-frame clones and leaves some out. The table has roughly 100,000 clones, roughly 80% seen once. The clonotype comes from a man aged 40-50 years in good health and CMV-seropositive. The specimen was PBMCs. V is TRBV6-6 and J is TRBJ1-1; D is ambiguous. CDR3 nucleotides: TGTGCCAGCAGGACCCCGGCGGGGTGGTCGAACACTGAAGCTTTCTTT. This translates into CASRTPAGWSNTEAFF.